The source of this TCR beta chain is a study of cytomegalovirus exposure and HLA in healthy donors. Notes on the study in general: Donors belonging to an Asian-associated ancestry cluster reportedly showed fewer N-insertions in productive TCRs than the roughly 700-donor mean, according to what a later analysis found. Accurate prediction of most subjects' HLA-A and HLA-B alleles from TCR beta sequences was reported. No immune exposure information besides CMV serostatus was available. Prior analysis indicated that the majority of TCR beta V segments exhibited productivity approximately 87% or approximately 30% of the time.

Germline V lookup: CDR1 WSHSY, CDR2 SAAADI. V lost 3 bases, J lost 0 bases, and 3 bases lay in between. CDR3 length: 14 residues. The PCR ran on 60 Vbeta and 13 Jbeta primers. Repertoires were generated with immunoSEQ multiplex PCR, while TCRdb's copy carries only in-frame clones and drops some. The top ten hold 2% to 3% of the sample, which has about 140,000 clones, more than 75% seen once. As regards this clone: Its antigen remains unknown.

The sequencing sample was made of PBMCs. The rearrangement links TRBV10-2 to TRBJ2-6; D ambiguous. The TCR was taken from a man between 45 and 60 years old in good health and CMV-seronegative. This chain's CDR3 is CASSDFSGANVLTF. CDR3 DNA: TGCGCCAGCAGTGACTTCTCTGGGGCCAACGTCCTGACTTTC.